This TCR beta chain was identified in a study of OX40 agonist ivuxolimab in advanced cancers. On the study more broadly: Antecedent anti-PD-1, anti-PD-L1 or anti-CTLA-4 therapy was permissible, with roughly 36% having received some.

The CDR3 length is 15 residues. Germline V CDR1 and CDR2: SGHNT, YYREEE (reference sequence). The ends were cut back, 3 bases at V and 1 base at J, with 10 bases in the middle. Profiling relied on immunoSEQ multiplex PCR, and the TCRdb table lists in-frame clones only, not all of them. The sample records tens of thousands of clones, 82% being singletons. This clone appeared a few times. Its specificity is not known. Exclusion of a patient followed from autoimmune disease history or systemic immunosuppression. Study results and caveats: CD4+ and CD8+ blood T cells expanded clonally by week 6 at 0.1 to 3.0 mg/kg. Partial responders treated at 0.1-3.0 mg/kg exhibited clonal expansion among the lowest measured.

The sample in question was CD4+ or CD8+ T cells sorted from blood, obtained in a trial of the OX40 agonist ivuxolimab. This TCR was recovered from an adult with an advanced solid tumor such as melanoma, head and neck, liver or kidney cancer. The chain carries TRBV5-4 and TRBJ2-2; TRBD2 is a possible D gene (5 bases). CDR3 DNA: TGTGCCAGCAGCTCGTATCGGGAGAACACCGGGGAGCTGTTTTTT. It codes for CASSSYRENTGELFF.